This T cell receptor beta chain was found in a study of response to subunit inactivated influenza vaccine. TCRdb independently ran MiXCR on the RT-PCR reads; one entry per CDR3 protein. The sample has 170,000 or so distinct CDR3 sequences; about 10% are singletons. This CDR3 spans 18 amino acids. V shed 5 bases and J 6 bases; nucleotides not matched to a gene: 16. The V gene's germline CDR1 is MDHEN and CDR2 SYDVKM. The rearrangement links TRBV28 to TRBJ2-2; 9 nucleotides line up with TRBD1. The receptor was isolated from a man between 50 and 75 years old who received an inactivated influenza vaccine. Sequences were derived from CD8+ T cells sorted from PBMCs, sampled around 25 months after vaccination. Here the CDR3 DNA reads TGTGCCAGCAGTCACAGACAGGGGGTGAATACATCGCCCGGGGAGCTGTTTTTT. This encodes CASSHRQGVNTSPGELFF.